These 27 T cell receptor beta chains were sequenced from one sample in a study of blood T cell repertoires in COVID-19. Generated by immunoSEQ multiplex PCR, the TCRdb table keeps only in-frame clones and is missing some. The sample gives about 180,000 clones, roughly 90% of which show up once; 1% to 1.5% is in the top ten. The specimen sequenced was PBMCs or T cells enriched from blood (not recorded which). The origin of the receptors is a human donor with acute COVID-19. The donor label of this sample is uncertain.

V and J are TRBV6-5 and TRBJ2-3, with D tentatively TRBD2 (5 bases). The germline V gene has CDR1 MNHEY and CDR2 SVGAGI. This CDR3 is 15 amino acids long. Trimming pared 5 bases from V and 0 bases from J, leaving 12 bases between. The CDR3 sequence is CASSPTWTSTDTQYF. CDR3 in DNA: TGTGCCAGCAGTCCCACCTGGACTAGCACAGATACGCAGTATTTT.

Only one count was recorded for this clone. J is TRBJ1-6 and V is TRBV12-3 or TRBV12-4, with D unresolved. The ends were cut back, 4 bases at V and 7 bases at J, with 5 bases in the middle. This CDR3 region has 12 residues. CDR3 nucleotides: TGTGCCAGCAGTTCCGCGAATTCACCCCTCCACTTT. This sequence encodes CASSSANSPLHF.

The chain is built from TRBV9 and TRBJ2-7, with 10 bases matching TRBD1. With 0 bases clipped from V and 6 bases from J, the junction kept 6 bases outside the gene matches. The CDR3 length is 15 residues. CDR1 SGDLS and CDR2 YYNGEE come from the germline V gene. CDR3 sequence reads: CASSVGQGARSEQYF. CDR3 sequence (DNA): TGTGCCAGCAGCGTAGGACAGGGGGCGCGATCCGAGCAGTACTTC. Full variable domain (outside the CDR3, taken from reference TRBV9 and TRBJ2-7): DSGVTQTPKHLITATGQRVTLRCSPRSGDLSVYWYQQSLDQGLQFLIQYYNGEERAKGNILERFSAQQFPDLHSELNLSSLELGDSALYFCASSVGQGARSEQYFGPGTRLTVT.

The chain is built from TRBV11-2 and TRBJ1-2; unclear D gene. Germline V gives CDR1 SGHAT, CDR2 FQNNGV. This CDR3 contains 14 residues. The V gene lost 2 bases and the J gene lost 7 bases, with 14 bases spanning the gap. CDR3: CASSLSEGSGGYTF. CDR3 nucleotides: TGTGCCAGCAGCTTATCTGAGGGTTCGGGTGGCTACACCTTC.

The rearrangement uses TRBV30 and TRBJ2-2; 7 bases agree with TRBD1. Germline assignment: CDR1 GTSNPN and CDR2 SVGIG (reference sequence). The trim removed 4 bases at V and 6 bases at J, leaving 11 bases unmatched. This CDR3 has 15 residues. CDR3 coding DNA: TGTGCCTGGACCCCCCTCGACAGGGTAGCCGGGGAGCTGTTTTTT. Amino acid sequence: CAWTPLDRVAGELFF.

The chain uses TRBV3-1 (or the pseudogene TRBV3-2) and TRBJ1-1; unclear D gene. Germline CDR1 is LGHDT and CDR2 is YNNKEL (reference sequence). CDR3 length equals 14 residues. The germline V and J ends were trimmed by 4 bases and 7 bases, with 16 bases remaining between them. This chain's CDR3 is CASSPKVAQVEAFF. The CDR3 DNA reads TGTGCCAGCAGCCCCAAAGTAGCCCAAGTTGAAGCTTTCTTT.

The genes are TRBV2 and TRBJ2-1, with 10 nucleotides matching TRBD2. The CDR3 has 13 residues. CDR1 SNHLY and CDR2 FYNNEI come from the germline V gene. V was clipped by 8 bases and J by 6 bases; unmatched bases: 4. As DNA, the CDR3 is TGTGCCAGCCGGAGCGGGGGGGGCAATGAGCAGTTCTTC. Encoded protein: CASRSGGGNEQFF.

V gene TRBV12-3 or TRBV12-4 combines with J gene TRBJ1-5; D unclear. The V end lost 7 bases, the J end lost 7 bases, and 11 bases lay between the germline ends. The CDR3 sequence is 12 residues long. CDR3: CASIKEEQPQHF. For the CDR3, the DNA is TGTGCCAGCATCAAAGAGGAACAGCCCCAGCATTTT.

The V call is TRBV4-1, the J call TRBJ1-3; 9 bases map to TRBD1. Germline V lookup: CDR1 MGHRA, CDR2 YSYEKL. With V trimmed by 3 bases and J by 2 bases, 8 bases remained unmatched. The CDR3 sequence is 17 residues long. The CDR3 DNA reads TGCGCCAGCAGCCAGGGGTTCCGGGACAGGGCTGGAAACACCATATATTTT. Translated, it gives CASSQGFRDRAGNTIYF.

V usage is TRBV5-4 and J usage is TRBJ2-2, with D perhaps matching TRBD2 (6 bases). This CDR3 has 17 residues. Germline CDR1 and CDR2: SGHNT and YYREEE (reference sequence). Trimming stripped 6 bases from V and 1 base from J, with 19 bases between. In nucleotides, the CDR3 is TGTGCCAGCAACACCAAGGAGGCGGGGCTGAACACCGGGGAGCTGTTTTTT. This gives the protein CASNTKEAGLNTGELFF. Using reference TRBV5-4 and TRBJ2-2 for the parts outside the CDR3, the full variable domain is ETGVTQSPTHLIKTRGQQVTLRCSSQSGHNTVSWYQQALGQGPQFIFQYYREEENGRGNFPPRFSGLQFPNYSSELNVNALELDDSALYLCASNTKEAGLNTGELFFGEGSRLTVL.

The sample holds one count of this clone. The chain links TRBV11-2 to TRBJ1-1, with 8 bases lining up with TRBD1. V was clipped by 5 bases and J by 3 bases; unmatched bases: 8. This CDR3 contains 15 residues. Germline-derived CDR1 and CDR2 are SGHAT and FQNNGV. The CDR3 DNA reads TGTGCCAGCAGCCACCGAAACAGGGGGGACACTGAAGCTTTCTTT. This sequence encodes CASSHRNRGDTEAFF.

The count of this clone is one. The CDR3 sequence: CASSRRDRGHEQYF. The CDR3 region has the DNA TGTGCCAGCAGCCGCCGGGACAGGGGACACGAGCAGTACTTC. This chain links TRBV3-1 (or the pseudogene TRBV3-2) with TRBJ2-7; 10 bases are a match to TRBD1. CDR3 size: 14 residues. The ends lost 4 bases at V and 5 bases at J; junction bases unmatched: 5. Germline loops: CDR1 LGHDT, CDR2 YNNKEL (reference sequence).

CDR3 nucleotides: TGTGCCAGCAGCGACTACCCAGGGCCAGGGGTTTACGAGCAGTACTTC. Its translation: CASSDYPGPGVYEQYF. V gene TRBV7-3 combines with J gene TRBJ2-7; a possible D gene is TRBD1 (6 bases). CDR1 and CDR2 from the germline V gene are SGHTA and FQGTGA. Trimming stripped 5 bases from V and 4 bases from J, with 21 bases between. CDR3 size: 16 residues. Filled out from reference TRBV7-3 and TRBJ2-7, the complete variable domain reads GAGVSQTPSNKVTEKGKYVELRCDPISGHTALYWYRQSLGQGPEFLIYFQGTGAADDSGLPNDRFFAVRPEGSVSTLKIQRTERGDSAVYLCASSDYPGPGVYEQYFGPGTRLTVT.

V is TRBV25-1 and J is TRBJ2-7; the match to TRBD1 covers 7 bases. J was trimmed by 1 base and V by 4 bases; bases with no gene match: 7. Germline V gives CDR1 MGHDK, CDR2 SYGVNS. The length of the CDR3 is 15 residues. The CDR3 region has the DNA TGTGCCAGCAGTGCCGCGAACAGGGGTTCCTACGAGCAGTACTTC. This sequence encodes CASSAANRGSYEQYF.

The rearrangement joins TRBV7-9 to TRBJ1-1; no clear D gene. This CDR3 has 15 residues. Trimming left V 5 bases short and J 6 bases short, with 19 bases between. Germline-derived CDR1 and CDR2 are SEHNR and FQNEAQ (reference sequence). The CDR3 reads CASSLWVGAPAEAFF. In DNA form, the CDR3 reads TGTGCCAGCAGCCTCTGGGTAGGAGCCCCGGCTGAAGCTTTCTTT.

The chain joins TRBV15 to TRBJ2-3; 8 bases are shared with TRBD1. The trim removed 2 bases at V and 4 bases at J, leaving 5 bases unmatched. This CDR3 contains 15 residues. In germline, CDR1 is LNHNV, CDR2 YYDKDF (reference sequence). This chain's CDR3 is CATSRYPQGADTQYF. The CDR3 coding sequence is TGTGCCACCAGCAGATACCCACAGGGGGCAGATACGCAGTATTTT.

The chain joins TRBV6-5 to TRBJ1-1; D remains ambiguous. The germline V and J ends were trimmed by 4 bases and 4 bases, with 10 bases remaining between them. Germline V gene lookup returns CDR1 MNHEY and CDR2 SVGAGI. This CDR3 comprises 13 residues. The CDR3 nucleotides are TGTGCCAGCAGTTGGCAGAGGTTCACTGAAGCTTTCTTT. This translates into CASSWQRFTEAFF.

The CDR3 loop is CASSQDTRGPNEKLFF. The DNA of the CDR3 is TGTGCCAGCAGCCAGGATACCAGGGGGCCCAATGAAAAACTGTTTTTT. The V and J genes are TRBV14 and TRBJ1-4; TRBD1 matches at 8 bases. Germline lookup yields CDR1 SGHDN and CDR2 FVKESK. The CDR3 loop spans 16 amino acids. V was clipped by 3 bases and J by 5 bases; unmatched bases: 8.

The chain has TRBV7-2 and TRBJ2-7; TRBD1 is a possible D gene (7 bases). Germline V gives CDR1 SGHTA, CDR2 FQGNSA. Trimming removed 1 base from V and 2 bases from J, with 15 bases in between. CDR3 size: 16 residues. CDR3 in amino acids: CASSLGFDREAYEQYF. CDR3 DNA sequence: TGTGCCAGCAGCTTAGGATTCGACAGGGAGGCCTACGAGCAGTACTTC. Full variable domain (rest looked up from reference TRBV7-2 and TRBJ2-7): GAGVSQSPSNKVTEKGKDVELRCDPISGHTALYWYRQSLGQGLEFLIYFQGNSAPDKSGLPSDRFSAERTGGSVSTLTIQRTQQEDSAVYLCASSLGFDREAYEQYFGPGTRLTVT.

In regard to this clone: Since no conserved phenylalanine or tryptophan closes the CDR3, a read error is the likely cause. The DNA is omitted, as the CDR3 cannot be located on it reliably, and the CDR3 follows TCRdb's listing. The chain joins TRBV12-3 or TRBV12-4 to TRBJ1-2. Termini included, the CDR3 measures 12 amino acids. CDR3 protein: CASSSRGGMADI.

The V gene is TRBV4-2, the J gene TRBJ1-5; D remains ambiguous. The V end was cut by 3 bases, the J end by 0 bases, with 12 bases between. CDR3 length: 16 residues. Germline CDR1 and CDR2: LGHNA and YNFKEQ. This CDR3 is CASSQRRDYSNQPQHF. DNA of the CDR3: TGTGCCAGCAGCCAGCGCAGAGACTATAGCAATCAGCCCCAGCATTTT.

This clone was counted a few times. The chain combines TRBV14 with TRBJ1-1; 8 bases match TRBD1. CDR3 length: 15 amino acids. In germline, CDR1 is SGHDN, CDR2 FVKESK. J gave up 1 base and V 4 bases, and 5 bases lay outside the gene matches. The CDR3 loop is CASSLRTGKNTEAFF. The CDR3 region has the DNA TGTGCCAGCAGCCTCAGGACAGGGAAGAACACTGAAGCTTTCTTT.

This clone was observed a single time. CDR3 region: CASSLRASGGADTQYF. DNA for the CDR3: TGTGCCAGCAGCTTACGGGCTAGCGGGGGGGCAGATACGCAGTATTTT. The rearrangement uses TRBV7-6 and TRBJ2-3, with 12 bases identical to TRBD2. There are 16 residues in the CDR3. Germline loops: CDR1 SGHVS, CDR2 FNYEAQ. After removal of 2 bases from V and 4 bases from J, the junction contained 4 bases not matched to a gene. The whole variable domain, remainder taken from reference TRBV7-6 and TRBJ2-3, is GAGVSQSPRYKVTKRGQDVALRCDPISGHVSLYWYRQALGQGPEFLTYFNYEAQQDKSGLPNDRFSAERPEGSISTLTIQRTEQRDSAMYRCASSLRASGGADTQYFGPGTRLTVL.

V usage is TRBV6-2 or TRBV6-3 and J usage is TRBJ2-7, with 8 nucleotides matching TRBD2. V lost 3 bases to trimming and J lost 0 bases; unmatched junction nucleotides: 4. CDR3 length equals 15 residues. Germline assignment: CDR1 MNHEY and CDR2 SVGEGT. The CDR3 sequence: CASSYLRGASYEQYF. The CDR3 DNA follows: TGTGCCAGCAGTTATTTGCGGGGGGCCTCCTACGAGCAGTACTTC.

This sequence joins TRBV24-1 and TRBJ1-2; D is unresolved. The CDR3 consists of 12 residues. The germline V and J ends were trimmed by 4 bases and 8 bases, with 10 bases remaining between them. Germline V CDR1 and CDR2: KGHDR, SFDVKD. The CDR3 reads CATSDREGGYTF. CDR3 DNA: TGTGCCACCAGTGACCGGGAAGGAGGCTACACCTTC.

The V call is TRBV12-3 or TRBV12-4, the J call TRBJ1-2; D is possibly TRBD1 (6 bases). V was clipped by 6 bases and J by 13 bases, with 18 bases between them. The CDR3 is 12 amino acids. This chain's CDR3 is CASRVGQRPFTF. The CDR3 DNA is TGTGCCAGCAGAGTCGGACAGCGGCCCTTCACCTTC.

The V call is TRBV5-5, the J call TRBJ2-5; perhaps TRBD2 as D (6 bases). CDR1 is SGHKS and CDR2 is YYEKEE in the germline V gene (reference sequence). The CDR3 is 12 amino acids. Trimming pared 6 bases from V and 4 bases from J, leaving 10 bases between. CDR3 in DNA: TGTGCCAGCAATCGGGGGACAGAGACCCAGTACTTC. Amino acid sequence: CASNRGTETQYF.